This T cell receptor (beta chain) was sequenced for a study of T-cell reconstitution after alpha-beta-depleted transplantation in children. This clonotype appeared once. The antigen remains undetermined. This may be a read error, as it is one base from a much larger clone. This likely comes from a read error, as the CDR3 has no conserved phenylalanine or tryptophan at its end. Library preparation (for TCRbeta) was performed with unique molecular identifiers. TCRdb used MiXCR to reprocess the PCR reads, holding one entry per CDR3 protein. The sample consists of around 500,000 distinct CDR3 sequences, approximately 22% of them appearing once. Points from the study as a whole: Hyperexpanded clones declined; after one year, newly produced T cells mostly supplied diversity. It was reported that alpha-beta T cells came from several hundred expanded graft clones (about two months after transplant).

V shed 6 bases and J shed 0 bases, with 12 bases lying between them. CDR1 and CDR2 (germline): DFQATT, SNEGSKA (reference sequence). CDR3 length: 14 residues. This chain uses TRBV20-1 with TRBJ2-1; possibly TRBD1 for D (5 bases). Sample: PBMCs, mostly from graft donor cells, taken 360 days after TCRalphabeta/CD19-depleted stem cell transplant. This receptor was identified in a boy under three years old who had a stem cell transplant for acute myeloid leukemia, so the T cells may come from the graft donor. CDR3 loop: CSAKGNASYNEQFL. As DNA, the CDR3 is TGCAGTGCGAAGGGGAACGCCTCCTACAATGAGCAGTTCCTC.